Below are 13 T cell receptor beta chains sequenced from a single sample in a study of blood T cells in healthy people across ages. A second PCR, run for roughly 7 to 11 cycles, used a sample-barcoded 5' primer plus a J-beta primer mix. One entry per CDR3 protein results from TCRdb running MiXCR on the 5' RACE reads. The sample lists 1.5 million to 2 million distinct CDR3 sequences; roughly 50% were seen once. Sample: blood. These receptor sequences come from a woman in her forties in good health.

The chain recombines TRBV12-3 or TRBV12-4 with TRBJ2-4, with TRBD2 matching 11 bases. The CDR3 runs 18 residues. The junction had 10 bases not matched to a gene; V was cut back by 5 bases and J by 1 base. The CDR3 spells CASSTLAGGLLAKNIQYF. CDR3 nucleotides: TGTGCCAGCAGTACCTTAGCGGGGGGGCTGTTGGCCAAAAACATTCAGTACTTC.

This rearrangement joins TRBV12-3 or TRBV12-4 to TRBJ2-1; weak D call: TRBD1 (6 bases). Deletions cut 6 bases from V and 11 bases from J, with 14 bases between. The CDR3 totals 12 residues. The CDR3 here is CASRETGWKQFF. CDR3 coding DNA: TGTGCCAGCAGGGAAACAGGGTGGAAGCAGTTCTTC.

CDR3 DNA sequence: TGTGCCAGCAGTCTCCGAACAGGGGGCGATTACTACGAGCAGTACTTC. Translated, it gives CASSLRTGGDYYEQYF. V usage is TRBV28 and J usage is TRBJ2-7; TRBD1 matches 9 bases. V shed 5 bases and J 3 bases; nucleotides not matched to a gene: 11. The CDR3 sequence is 16 residues long. The germline V gene encodes CDR1 MDHEN and CDR2 SYDVKM.

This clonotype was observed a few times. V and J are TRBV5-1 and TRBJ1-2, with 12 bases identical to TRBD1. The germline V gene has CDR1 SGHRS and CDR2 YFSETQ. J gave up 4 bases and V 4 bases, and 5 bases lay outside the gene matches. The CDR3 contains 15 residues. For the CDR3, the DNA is TGCGCCAGCAGCGGAGGGACAGGGGGCGCCTATGGCTACACCTTC. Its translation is CASSGGTGGAYGYTF.

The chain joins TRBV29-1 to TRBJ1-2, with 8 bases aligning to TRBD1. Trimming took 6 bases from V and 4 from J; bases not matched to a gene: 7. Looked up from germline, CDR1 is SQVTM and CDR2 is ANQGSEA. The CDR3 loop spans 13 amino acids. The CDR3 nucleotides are TGCAGCGTGAACACAGGGGGTATCTATGGCTACACCTTC. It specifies CSVNTGGIYGYTF. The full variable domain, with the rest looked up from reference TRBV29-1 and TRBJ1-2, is SAVISQKPSRDICQRGTSLTIQCQVDSQVTMMFWYRQQPGQSLTLIATANQGSEATYESGFVIDKFPISRPNLTFSTLTVSNMSPEDSSIYLCSVNTGGIYGYTFGSGTRLTVV.

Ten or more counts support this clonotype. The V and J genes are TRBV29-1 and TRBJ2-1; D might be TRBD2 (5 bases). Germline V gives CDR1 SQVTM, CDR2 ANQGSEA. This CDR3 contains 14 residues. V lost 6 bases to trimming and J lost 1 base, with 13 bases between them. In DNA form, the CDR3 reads TGCAGCGTCCCTCCGGGGTCTTCCTACAATGAGCAGTTCTTC. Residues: CSVPPGSSYNEQFF.

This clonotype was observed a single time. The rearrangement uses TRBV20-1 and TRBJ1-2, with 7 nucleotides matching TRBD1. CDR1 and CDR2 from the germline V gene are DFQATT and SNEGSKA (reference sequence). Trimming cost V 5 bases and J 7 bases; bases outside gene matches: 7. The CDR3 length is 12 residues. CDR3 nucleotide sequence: TGCAGTGCTGGACAGGTGGGATCTGGCTACACCTTC. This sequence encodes CSAGQVGSGYTF.

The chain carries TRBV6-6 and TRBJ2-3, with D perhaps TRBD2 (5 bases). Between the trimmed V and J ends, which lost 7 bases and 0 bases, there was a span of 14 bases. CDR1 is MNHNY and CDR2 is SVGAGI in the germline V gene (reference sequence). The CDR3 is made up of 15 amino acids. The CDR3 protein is CASTTRGSSTDTQYF. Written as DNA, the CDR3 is TGTGCCAGCACCACCCGAGGGTCTAGCACAGATACGCAGTATTTT.

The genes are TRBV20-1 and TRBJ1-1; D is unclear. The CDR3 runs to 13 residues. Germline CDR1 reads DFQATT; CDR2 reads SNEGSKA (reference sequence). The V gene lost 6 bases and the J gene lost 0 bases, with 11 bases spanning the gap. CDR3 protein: CSATPEMNTEAFF. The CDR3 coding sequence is TGCAGTGCGACACCGGAGATGAACACTGAAGCTTTCTTT.

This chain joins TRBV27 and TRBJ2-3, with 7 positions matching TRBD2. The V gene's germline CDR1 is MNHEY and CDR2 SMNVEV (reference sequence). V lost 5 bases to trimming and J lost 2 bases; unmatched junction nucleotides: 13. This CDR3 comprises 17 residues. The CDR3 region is CASSLLLTSSDTDTQYF. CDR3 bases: TGTGCCAGCAGTCTCTTACTGACTAGCTCAGACACAGATACGCAGTATTTT.

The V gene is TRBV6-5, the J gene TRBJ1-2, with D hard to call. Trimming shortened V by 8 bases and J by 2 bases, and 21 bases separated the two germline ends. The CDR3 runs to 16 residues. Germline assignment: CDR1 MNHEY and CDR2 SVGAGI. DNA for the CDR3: TGTGCCAGCTGCGTCCTCGGGGTAGGAGGGAACTATGGCTACACCTTC. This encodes CASCVLGVGGNYGYTF.

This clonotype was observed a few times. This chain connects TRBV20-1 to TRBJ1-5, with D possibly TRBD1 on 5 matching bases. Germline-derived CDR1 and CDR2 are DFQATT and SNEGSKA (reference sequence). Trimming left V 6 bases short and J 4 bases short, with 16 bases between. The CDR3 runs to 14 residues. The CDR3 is CSARGVFENQPQHF. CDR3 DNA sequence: TGCAGTGCCCGGGGCGTGTTTGAGAATCAGCCCCAGCATTTT.

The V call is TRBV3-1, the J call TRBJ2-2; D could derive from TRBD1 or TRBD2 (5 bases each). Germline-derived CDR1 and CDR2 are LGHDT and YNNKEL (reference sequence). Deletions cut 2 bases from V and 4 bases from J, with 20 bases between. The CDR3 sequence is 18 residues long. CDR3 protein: CASSQMIPGTVLTGELFF. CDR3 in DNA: TGTGCCAGCAGCCAAATGATCCCCGGGACGGTACTCACCGGGGAGCTGTTTTTT.